This T cell receptor (beta chain) was captured in a study of blood T cells in healthy people across ages. This clonotype was seen repeatedly, ten times or more. A second roughly 6 to 12 cycle PCR used barcoded and J-beta primers. MiXCR, applied by TCRdb to the 5' RACE reads, yields one record per CDR3 protein. The sample holds approximately 810,000 distinct CDR3 sequences, around 30% seen once. The V segment lost 4 bases and the J segment 4 bases; nucleotides outside the gene matches: 8. This CDR3 is built from 15 residues. CDR1 and CDR2 (germline): SGHTA, FQGNSA. The rearrangement uses TRBV7-2 and TRBJ1-2, with TRBD1 matching over 8 bases. The receptor comes from a woman older than 75 in good health. Sample: blood. The CDR3 DNA reads TGTGCCAGCAGCTCATTAACAGGGGGGATCTATGGCTACACCTTC. Translating gives CASSSLTGGIYGYTF.